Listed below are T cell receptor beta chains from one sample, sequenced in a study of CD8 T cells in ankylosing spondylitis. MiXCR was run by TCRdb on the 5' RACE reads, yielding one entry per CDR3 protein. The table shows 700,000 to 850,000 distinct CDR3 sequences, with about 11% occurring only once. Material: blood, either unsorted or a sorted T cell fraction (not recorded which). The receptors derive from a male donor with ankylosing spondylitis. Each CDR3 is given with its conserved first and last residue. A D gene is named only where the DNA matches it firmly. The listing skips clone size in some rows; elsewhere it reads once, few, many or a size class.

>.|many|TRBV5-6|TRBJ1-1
TGTGCCAGCAGCCGCGCCTTGGGCATAACTGAAGCTTTCTTT
CASSRALGITEAFF
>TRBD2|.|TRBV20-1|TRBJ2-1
TGCAGTGCTAGCATTCAGCGGGGGGGTACCTACAATGAGCAGTTCTTC
CSASIQRGGTYNEQFF
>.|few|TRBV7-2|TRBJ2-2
TGTGCCAGCAGCCCCTCCGCAGGGTACCAGAACGCCGGGGAGCTGTTTTTT
CASSPSAGYQNAGELFF
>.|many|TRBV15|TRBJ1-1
TGTGCCACCAGCAGAGTTGCCCAGGGAAACACTGAAGCTTTCTTT
CATSRVAQGNTEAFF
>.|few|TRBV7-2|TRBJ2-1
TGTGCCAGCAGCCCAGACCCCAGTCGGAATGAGCAGTTCTTC
CASSPDPSRNEQFF
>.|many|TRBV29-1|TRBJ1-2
TGCAGCGTTGAAGGGCACCCTCGGGGCGGCTACACCTTC
CSVEGHPRGGYTF
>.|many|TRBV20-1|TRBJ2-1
TGCAGTGCTATCCGACCCGGGGGCTACAATGAGCAGTTCTTC
CSAIRPGGYNEQFF
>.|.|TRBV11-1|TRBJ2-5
TGTGCCAGCAGCCGGGATTGGCGTGTGGAGACCCAGTACTTC
CASSRDWRVETQYF
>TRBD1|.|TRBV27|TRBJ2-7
TGTGCCAGCAGTAAGGGACAGGGGGACTACGAGCAGTACTTC
CASSKGQGDYEQYF
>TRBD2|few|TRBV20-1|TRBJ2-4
TGCAGTGCTGGCACTAGCGAAAAAAACATTCAGTACTTC
CSAGTSEKNIQYF
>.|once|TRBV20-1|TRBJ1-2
TGCAGTGCTAGTTCGCAGGGGTTCAATTATGGCTACACCTTC
CSASSQGFNYGYTF
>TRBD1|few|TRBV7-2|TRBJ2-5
TGTGCCAGCAGCTTAAGGGGCAGGGGGATTCGGGAGACCCAGTACTTC
CASSLRGRGIRETQYF
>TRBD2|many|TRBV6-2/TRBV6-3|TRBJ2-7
TGTGCCAGCCAAACGGGAGGACCCTACGAGCAGTACTTC
CASQTGGPYEQYF
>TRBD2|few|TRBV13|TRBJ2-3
TGTGCCAGCAGCCACCAAACGGGGACTAGCGGGGGCCCGCGTGCGGATACGCAGTATTTT
CASSHQTGTSGGPRADTQYF
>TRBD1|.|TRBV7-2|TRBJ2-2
TGTGCCAGCAGCGAAACGGGACAGTCCGGGGAGCTGTTTTTT
CASSETGQSGELFF
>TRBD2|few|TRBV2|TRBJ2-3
TGTGCCAGCAGTAACCTCAGCGGGGAAGATACGCAGTATTTT
CASSNLSGEDTQYF
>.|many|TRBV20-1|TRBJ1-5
TGCAGTGCTAGAAATAGGCAGGGTTACCAGCCCCAGCATTTT
CSARNRQGYQPQHF
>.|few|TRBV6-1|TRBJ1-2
TGTGCCAGCAGTGAGTTGGATTTCTATGGCTACACCTTC
CASSELDFYGYTF
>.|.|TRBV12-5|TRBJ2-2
TGTGCTAGTGGTTTGGTAAACGGGCTGGCGGGGACCGGGGAGCTGTTTTTT
CASGLVNGLAGTGELFF
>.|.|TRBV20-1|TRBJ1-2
TGCAGTCCTACGGGGGGAAACTATGGCTACACCTTC
CSPTGGNYGYTF
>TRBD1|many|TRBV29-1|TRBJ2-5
TGCAGCGCAGTTACAGGGGGGGAGACCCAGTACTTC
CSAVTGGETQYF
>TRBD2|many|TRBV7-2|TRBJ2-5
TGTGCCAGCAGCTTAGCGCTCCCGGGGGGGGAGACCCAGTACTTC
CASSLALPGGETQYF
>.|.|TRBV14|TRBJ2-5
TGTGCCAGCAGCCAAGGGCGGCAGACCCAGTACTTC
CASSQGRQTQYF
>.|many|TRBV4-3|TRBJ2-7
TGCGCCAGCAGCCAAGAGCTCCTCTCCTACGAGCAGTACTTC
CASSQELLSYEQYF
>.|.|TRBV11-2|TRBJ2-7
TGTGCCAGCAGCTTAGAGTCCTGGACCTACGAGCAGTACTTC
CASSLESWTYEQYF
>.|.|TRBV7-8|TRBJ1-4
TGTGCCAGCAGCTTCGGGGTGGGTGCAATACTGTTTTTT
CASSFGVGAILFF
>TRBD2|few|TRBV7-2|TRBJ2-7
TGTGCCAGCAGCTGGGGGGGAACCTACGAGCAGTACTTC
CASSWGGTYEQYF
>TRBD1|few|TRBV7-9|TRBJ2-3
TGTGCCAGCAGCTTGGGACAGGGGGCCTCTCCCACAGATACGCAGTATTTT
CASSLGQGASPTDTQYF
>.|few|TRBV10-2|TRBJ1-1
TGCGCCAGCAGTGCCACCCTGACTTCAATAGGGAACACTGAAGCTTTCTTT
CASSATLTSIGNTEAFF